Listed below are T cell receptor beta chains from one sample, sequenced in a study of shared clonotypes between healthy human individuals. Only in-frame clones appear in the TCRdb table, and some are missing; sequencing was by immunoSEQ multiplex PCR. The repertoire holds over a million clones, with about 75% as singletons. Specimen: memory CD4+ T cells sorted from blood. All receptors come from a man between 18 and 29 years old in good health. The CDR3 runs from the conserved cysteine through the conserved F or W. Fields, in order: D gene, V gene, clone size, J gene, CDR3 DNA, CDR3 protein. D genes are given only for firm matches. Size values are once, few and many counts, or a class for expanded clones, and some rows have none.

D: TRBD1; V: TRBV14; size: .; J: TRBJ1-1; DNA: TGTGCCAGCAGCCGTGCCAGGGGGGAAAAAGCTTTCTTT; CDR3: CASSRARGEKAFF
D: .; V: TRBV7-2; size: .; J: TRBJ2-1; DNA: TGTGCCAGCAGCTTAGCGCCTCTCAAGGGCGAGCAGTTCTTC; CDR3: CASSLAPLKGEQFF
D: .; V: TRBV6-5; size: once; J: TRBJ1-1; DNA: TGTGCCAGCAGTTATCTGGGGGTAAACACTGAAGCTTTCTTT; CDR3: CASSYLGVNTEAFF
D: .; V: TRBV29-1; size: once; J: TRBJ2-7; DNA: TGCAGCGCCGCGGAGGGGTACGAGCAGTACTTC; CDR3: CSAAEGYEQYF
D: .; V: TRBV9; size: few; J: TRBJ2-3; DNA: TGTGCCAGCAGCGTACGGGGGGCAGGGGATACGCAGTATTTT; CDR3: CASSVRGAGDTQYF
D: .; V: TRBV6-6; size: .; J: TRBJ1-6; DNA: TGTGCCAGCAGTTACGGGGCAGCCAGAGTAGGTTCACCCCTCCACTTT; CDR3: CASSYGAARVGSPLHF
D: TRBD1; V: TRBV5-1; size: .; J: TRBJ2-7; DNA: TGCGCCAGCAGCCCGACAGGGGTCCCCTACGAGCAGTACTTC; CDR3: CASSPTGVPYEQYF
D: TRBD1; V: TRBV9; size: .; J: TRBJ2-1; DNA: TGTGCCAGCAGCACGGGTGCCGGGACAGGGAGCAATGAGCAGTTCTTC; CDR3: CASSTGAGTGSNEQFF
D: .; V: TRBV7-2; size: .; J: TRBJ2-2; DNA: TGTGCCAGCAGCTCCCTGGGGAGTACCACCGGGGAGCTGTTTTTT; CDR3: CASSSLGSTTGELFF
D: TRBD1; V: TRBV5-1; size: .; J: TRBJ2-7; DNA: TGCGCCAGCAGCGATGACAGGGCCCCCTACGAGCAGTACTTC; CDR3: CASSDDRAPYEQYF
D: .; V: TRBV5-1; size: .; J: TRBJ2-5; DNA: TGCGCCAGCAGCTTGGTCCTAGGTCAAGAGACCCAGTACTTC; CDR3: CASSLVLGQETQYF
D: .; V: TRBV10-2; size: .; J: TRBJ2-2; DNA: TGCGCCAGCAGTGAATGGAACGGCGGGGAGCTGTTTTTT; CDR3: CASSEWNGGELFF
D: .; V: TRBV30; size: .; J: TRBJ2-7; DNA: TGTGCCTGGAGTGACGGGTACGAGCAGTACTTC; CDR3: CAWSDGYEQYF
D: .; V: TRBV6-1; size: few; J: TRBJ1-5; DNA: TGTGCCAGCACTCGGCAGGGTGGGAGGCAGCCCCAGCATTTT; CDR3: CASTRQGGRQPQHF
D: TRBD1; V: TRBV5-1; size: once; J: TRBJ2-1; DNA: TGCGCCAGCAGCTTGGCCAGGGGGTATGAGCAGTTCTTC; CDR3: CASSLARGYEQFF
D: .; V: TRBV28; size: .; J: TRBJ2-7; DNA: TGTGCCAGCAGTTTAGGAGGGAAGGGGGAGCAGTACTTC; CDR3: CASSLGGKGEQYF
D: .; V: TRBV7-8; size: .; J: TRBJ2-3; DNA: TGTGCCAGCAGCTTAGGGAGGGGAGAGGATACGCAGTATTTT; CDR3: CASSLGRGEDTQYF
D: .; V: TRBV5-1; size: .; J: TRBJ2-3; DNA: TGCGCCAGCAGCAAGGGGGCTAGCGCCGTCACAGATACGCAGTATTTT; CDR3: CASSKGASAVTDTQYF
D: .; V: TRBV4-1; size: .; J: TRBJ2-7; DNA: TGCGCCAGCAGCCAAGATGTGCAGACCCGCTCCTACGAGCAGTACTTC; CDR3: CASSQDVQTRSYEQYF
D: TRBD1; V: TRBV2; size: few; J: TRBJ1-2; DNA: TGTGCCAGCAGTATTTCCAGGGGGGCGGAAGGCTACACCTTC; CDR3: CASSISRGAEGYTF
D: .; V: TRBV15; size: .; J: TRBJ2-5; DNA: TGTGCCACCAGCAGAGATGGGGCAGAGGGCCACCAAGAGACCCAGTACTTC; CDR3: CATSRDGAEGHQETQYF
D: TRBD1; V: TRBV4-1; size: .; J: TRBJ1-3; DNA: TGCGCCAGCAGCTATGACAGGGTCTCTGGAAACACCATATATTTT; CDR3: CASSYDRVSGNTIYF
D: TRBD1; V: TRBV27; size: .; J: TRBJ1-2; DNA: TGTGCCAGCAGTTTAAGATATGGACAGGGGCAGGGCTACACCTTC; CDR3: CASSLRYGQGQGYTF
D: TRBD2; V: TRBV6-1; size: .; J: TRBJ2-3; DNA: TGTGCCAGCATGCCGCGGGGGATTACAGATACGCAGTATTTT; CDR3: CASMPRGITDTQYF
D: .; V: TRBV6-1; size: .; J: TRBJ2-1; DNA: TGTGCCAGCAGTGTGGAATTCCGGCTCAGCAATGAGCAGTTCTTC; CDR3: CASSVEFRLSNEQFF
D: .; V: TRBV10-3; size: many; J: TRBJ2-7; DNA: TGTGCCATCGGCTTAACCTCCTACGAGCAGTACTTC; CDR3: CAIGLTSYEQYF
D: .; V: TRBV6-1; size: few; J: TRBJ2-1; DNA: TGTGCCAGCTGGGTATCGGGGGCCAGATACAATGAGCAGTTCTTC; CDR3: CASWVSGARYNEQFF
D: .; V: TRBV19; size: .; J: TRBJ1-5; DNA: TGTGCCAGTAGTATACTCGACAGCAATCAGCCCCAGCATTTT; CDR3: CASSILDSNQPQHF
D: TRBD1; V: TRBV7-2; size: once; J: TRBJ2-5; DNA: TGTGCCAGCAGTGCCGGACAGGGTGGAGAGACCCAGTACTTC; CDR3: CASSAGQGGETQYF
D: .; V: TRBV12-5; size: .; J: TRBJ2-5; DNA: TGTGCTAGTGGTTTGGTACTAGGCAAGGCCCAGTACTTC; CDR3: CASGLVLGKAQYF
D: TRBD2; V: TRBV30; size: .; J: TRBJ2-5; DNA: TGTGCCTGGAGCCAAGCCCCACTAGCGGGCGAGACCCAGTACTTC; CDR3: CAWSQAPLAGETQYF
D: .; V: TRBV11-2; size: .; J: TRBJ1-1; DNA: TGTGCCAGCAGCTTAGAGGTGAGGACAGCTTTTTCCCTTGAAGCTTTCTTT; CDR3: CASSLEVRTAFSLEAFF
D: TRBD1; V: TRBV7-2; size: .; J: TRBJ1-4; DNA: TGTGCCAGCAGCTTAGTTGGACAGGTCGGTGAAAAACTGTTTTTT; CDR3: CASSLVGQVGEKLFF
D: .; V: TRBV6-6; size: once; J: TRBJ2-7; DNA: TGTGCCAGCATCGGGGACTTCCTCTCCTACGAGCAGTACTTC; CDR3: CASIGDFLSYEQYF
D: .; V: TRBV7-2; size: .; J: TRBJ1-6; DNA: TGTGCCAGCAGCTTAGATGGGCCGCTGAATTCACCCCTCCACTTT; CDR3: CASSLDGPLNSPLHF
D: TRBD1; V: TRBV30; size: .; J: TRBJ1-2; DNA: TGTGCCTGGAGTTTCGAGGACAGGGGGCCAGCCTTC; CDR3: CAWSFEDRGPAF
D: TRBD2; V: TRBV30; size: .; J: TRBJ2-1; DNA: TGTGCCTGCCCTAGCGGGAGCTCCTACAATGAGCAGTTCTTC; CDR3: CACPSGSSYNEQFF
D: .; V: TRBV18; size: .; J: TRBJ2-2; DNA: TGTGCCAGCTCACGCAAAGGCCCTCCGAACACCGGGGAGCTGTTTTTT; CDR3: CASSRKGPPNTGELFF
D: .; V: TRBV18; size: once; J: TRBJ1-1; DNA: TGTGCCAGCTCGCCACGGGGGGACCTGAACACTGAAGCTTTCTTT; CDR3: CASSPRGDLNTEAFF
D: .; V: TRBV6-1; size: few; J: TRBJ1-1; DNA: TGTGCCAGCGATGGACAGTACACTGAAGCTTTCTTT; CDR3: CASDGQYTEAFF